This T cell receptor beta chain is from a study of blood T cell repertoires in COVID-19. Data came from immunoSEQ multiplex PCR; TCRdb stores just in-frame clones and leaves some out. The sample holds about 87,000 clones, more than 70% seen once. V gave up 4 bases and J gave up 3 bases; unmatched junction bases: 0. This CDR3 contains 12 residues. Germline V gene data show CDR1 as SGHDT and CDR2 as YYEEEE. The sample taken for sequencing was peripheral blood. This sequence originates from a human donor in a cohort sampled during active COVID-19. The chain employs TRBV5-6 and TRBJ1-1, with 7 bases matching TRBD1. The CDR3 region is CASSTGDTEAFF. Written as DNA, the CDR3 is TGTGCCAGCAGCACAGGGGACACTGAAGCTTTCTTT.